This TCR beta chain derives from a study of cytotoxic CD8 clonotypes in ibrutinib-treated CLL. Study as a whole: Response material was collected after a median 12 months of treatment, range 6 to 36.

Overall study results and limits: Clonality increased at ibrutinib response, then returned toward baseline at progression.

Details on this clone: Its antigen is as yet unknown.

The trim removed 4 bases at V and 7 bases at J, leaving 9 bases unmatched. CDR3 length: 14 amino acids. Germline V CDR1 and CDR2: SGDLS, YYNGEE. Some clones are missing from TCRdb's copy, which holds only in-frame ones; the method was immunoSEQ multiplex PCR. This table has approximately 340,000 clones, 67% appearing once. This material consisted of PBMCs, taken after 36 months of ibrutinib treatment. The V call is TRBV9, the J call TRBJ2-5, with 8 bases that match TRBD2. The receptor's source is a human donor with chronic lymphocytic leukemia. Here the CDR3 reads CASSPTTAGGTQYF. DNA of the CDR3: TGTGCCAGCAGCCCTACTACGGCGGGGGGGACCCAGTACTTC.